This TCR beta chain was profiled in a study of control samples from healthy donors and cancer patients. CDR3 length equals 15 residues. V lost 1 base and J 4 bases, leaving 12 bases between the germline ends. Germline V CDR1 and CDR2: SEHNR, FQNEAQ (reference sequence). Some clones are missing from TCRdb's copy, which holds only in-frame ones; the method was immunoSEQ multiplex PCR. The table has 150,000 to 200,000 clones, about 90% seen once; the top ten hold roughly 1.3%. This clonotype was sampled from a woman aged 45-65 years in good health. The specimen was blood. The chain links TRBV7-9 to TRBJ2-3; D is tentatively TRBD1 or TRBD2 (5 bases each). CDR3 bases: TGTGCCAGCAGCTTAGATCTGAGGGGCGCAGATACGCAGTATTTT. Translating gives CASSLDLRGADTQYF.